These 29 T cell receptor beta chains were all obtained from the same sample, sequenced in a study of T cells in Graves' hyperthyroidism and ophthalmopathy (dated by TCRdb to the late 2010s). The library was built by means of multiplex PCR. Sequenced using an Illumina HiSeq 2000. TCR beta CDR3 regions were amplified from RNA transcripts. For the first round of RT-PCR on the TCR CDR3, the HTBI primer set was used together with the Qiagen OneStep RT-PCR kit. In-frame beta chains were kept once TCRdb had trimmed the public reads at Q25 with fastp and called clones with MiXCR. CDR3 protein duplicates are merged, each entry listing the most common genes and DNA. In all, the sample holds roughly 510,000 distinct CDR3 sequences, and 46% of those were seen once. Together, the top ten hold around 44% of the sample. The sample was peripheral blood or thyroid tissue (not recorded which). Receptor source: an adult woman with Graves' disease, either hyperthyroidism or ophthalmopathy (not recorded which).

About this clonotype: This may be a read error, as it is one base from a much larger clone. The chain links TRBV6-9 to TRBJ2-7; tentative D call: TRBD2 (6 bases). Germline CDR1 MNHGY, CDR2 SVAAGI. The length of the CDR3 is 13 residues. CDR3 DNA: TGTGCCTGCAGGGCGAGCGGGCCCTACGAGCAGTACTTC. It yields the protein CACRASGPYEQYF.

This clonotype was picked up a small number of times. The rearrangement joins TRBV5-1 to TRBJ2-3; 7 bases align to TRBD2. V gave up 4 bases and J gave up 1 base; unmatched junction bases: 6. Per germline, CDR1 SGHRS and CDR2 YFSETQ. The CDR3 contains 15 residues. The CDR3: CASSKGLSRTDTQYF. In DNA, the CDR3 is TGCGCCAGCAGCAAGGGACTATCCCGCACAGATACGCAGTATTTT.

V usage is TRBV27 and J usage is TRBJ2-7; 8 bases agree with TRBD1. Germline CDR1 reads MNHEY; CDR2 reads SMNVEV (reference sequence). The CDR3 covers 15 residues. V shed 3 bases, J shed 4 bases, and the junction held 8 bases outside the gene matches. CDR3 in DNA: TGTGCCAGCAGTTTCGATGGACAGGGTTCTTACGAGCAGTACTTC. It is translated as CASSFDGQGSYEQYF.

The V and J genes are TRBV7-2 and TRBJ1-3; D unclear. Germline CDR1 is SGHTA and CDR2 is FQGNSA. This CDR3 has 12 amino acids. V was cut by 1 base and J by 10 bases, with 8 bases left in between. This CDR3 is CASSLDLATIYF. As DNA, the CDR3 is TGTGCCAGCAGCTTAGATCTAGCTACCATATATTTT.

J is TRBJ1-2 and V is TRBV5-1, with D unresolved. In germline, CDR1 is SGHRS, CDR2 YFSETQ. CDR3 length equals 14 residues. Trimming removed 5 bases at V and 6 bases at J, with 17 bases between. Here the CDR3 reads CASRWWGFGHGYTF. As DNA, the CDR3 is TGCGCCAGCAGGTGGTGGGGTTTCGGCCATGGCTACACCTTC.

This clonotype was recorded many times. CDR3 in amino acids: CSATGTSGRALGELFF. In DNA, the CDR3 is TGCAGTGCTACCGGGACTAGCGGGAGGGCCTTGGGGGAGCTGTTTTTT. This sequence joins TRBV20-1 and TRBJ2-2, with 16 bases that match TRBD2. This CDR3 region has 16 residues. Per the germline V gene, CDR1 is DFQATT and CDR2 is SNEGSKA (reference sequence). V lost 4 bases to trimming and J lost 8 bases; unmatched junction nucleotides: 7.

A word on this clonotype: One junction end disagrees with the germline gene, perhaps due to a read error. The chain carries TRBV7-9 and TRBJ1-5; D remains ambiguous. CDR3 size: 13 residues. Germline assignment: CDR1 SEHNR and CDR2 FQNEAQ (reference sequence). CDR3 amino acids: CVSSRSSNQPQHF. The CDR3 DNA reads as TGTGTCAGCAGCAGGTCGAGCAACCAGCCCCAGCATTTT.

In the case of this clonotype: One junction end disagrees with the germline gene, perhaps due to a read error. The chain recombines TRBV20-1 with TRBJ2-2; 9 positions agree with TRBD1. The germline gives CDR1 DFQATT, CDR2 SNEGSKA (reference sequence). The CDR3 has 16 residues. The CDR3 bases are TGCAGTGCTAGGGGGAGGGGACAGGGTGGCACCGGGGAGCTGTCTTGG. It specifies CSARGRGQGGTGELSW.

The gene calls are TRBV25-1 and TRBJ1-1; unclear D gene. Germline-derived CDR1 and CDR2 are MGHDK and SYGVNS. The CDR3 contains 16 residues. Trimming stripped 4 bases from V and 1 base from J, with 16 bases between. The CDR3 sequence is CASSARGTTRNTEAFF. Here the CDR3 DNA reads TGTGCCAGCAGTGCTAGAGGTACGACAAGGAACACTGAAGCTTTCTTT.

The rearrangement links TRBV7-2 to TRBJ2-7; D possibly corresponds to TRBD1 (5 bases). The CDR3 is 16 amino acids. The germline V and J ends were trimmed by 5 bases and 3 bases, with 20 bases remaining between them. Germline V gene lookup returns CDR1 SGHTA and CDR2 FQGNSA. CDR3 nucleotides: TGTGCCAGCAGCCGAGTTACCCAGGGCCCAAACTACGAGCAGTACTTC. Translation: CASSRVTQGPNYEQYF.

The CDR3 is CASSFSGTSGSYGYTF. The CDR3 region has the DNA TGTGCCAGCAGCTTCTCCGGGACTAGCGGGAGTTACGGCTACACCTTC. This rearrangement joins TRBV7-2 to TRBJ1-2; tentative D call: TRBD1 (5 bases). V dropped 3 bases and J dropped 8 bases, with 22 bases sitting between them. Germline lookup yields CDR1 SGHTA and CDR2 FQGNSA. The CDR3 is 16 amino acids.

A note on this clonotype: An end of the junction does not agree with germline; a read error may underlie this. This chain links TRBV2 with TRBJ1-6; 7 nucleotides line up with TRBD1. In germline, CDR1 is SNHLY, CDR2 FYNNEI. The CDR3 runs 14 residues. CDR3 nucleotides: TGTGTCAGCAGTGAAGGGGGCAGATATTCACCCCTCCACTTT. This sequence encodes CVSSEGGRYSPLHF.

The gene calls are TRBV25-1 and TRBJ1-6; D is perhaps TRBD1 (5 bases). Trimming stripped 3 bases from V and 6 bases from J, with 12 bases between. In germline, CDR1 is MGHDK, CDR2 SYGVNS. The CDR3 runs to 15 residues. The CDR3 reads CASSDRAEINSPLHF. The CDR3 coding sequence is TGTGCCAGCAGTGACAGGGCAGAAATTAATTCACCCCTCCACTTT.

This clonotype was counted a single time. This rearrangement joins TRBV20-1 to TRBJ1-4; D is ambiguous. The germline V gene encodes CDR1 DFQATT and CDR2 SNEGSKA (reference sequence). With 6 bases removed from V and 8 bases from J, the gap between germline ends came to 22 bases. The CDR3 is 15 residues long. CDR3 in amino acids: CSASPGPRRGEKLFF. The DNA for the CDR3 is TGCAGTGCCTCACCTGGCCCCCGAAGAGGGGAAAAACTGTTTTTT.

The rearrangement links TRBV2 to TRBJ1-6; no clear D. The CDR3 consists of 15 residues. Germline V gene data show CDR1 as SNHLY and CDR2 as FYNNEI. Trimming removed 5 bases at V and 5 bases at J, with 13 bases between. CDR3 loop: CASSPDRTNNSPLHF. The DNA for the CDR3 is TGTGCCAGCAGTCCAGACCGAACCAATAATTCACCCCTCCACTTT.

The chain is built from TRBV18 and TRBJ1-2, with a weak D call TRBD1 (6 bases). In germline, CDR1 is KGHSH, CDR2 LQKENI. Trimming stripped 5 bases from V and 6 bases from J, with 16 bases between. The CDR3 length is 14 residues. In DNA form, the CDR3 reads TGTGCCAGCTCATCATCACCAGGGGCCGATGGCTACACCTTC. Its translation: CASSSSPGADGYTF.

This clonotype was detected ten times or more. The genes are TRBV11-2 and TRBJ1-1; 10 bases fit TRBD1. Germline CDR1 and CDR2: SGHAT and FQNNGV. The CDR3 is 15 residues long. The trim removed 4 bases at V and 3 bases at J, leaving 5 bases unmatched. The CDR3 region is CASSYRDRGHTEAFF. CDR3 sequence (DNA): TGTGCCAGCAGCTACCGGGACAGGGGTCACACTGAAGCTTTCTTT.

This clonotype showed up just a few times. The chain combines TRBV29-1 with TRBJ2-7; 12 bases are a match to TRBD1. Trimming took 8 bases from V and 1 from J; bases not matched to a gene: 3. The CDR3 totals 13 residues. Germline loops: CDR1 SQVTM, CDR2 ANQGSEA. CDR3 residues: CSLGQGASYEQYF. The CDR3 DNA follows: TGCAGCTTGGGACAGGGGGCTTCCTACGAGCAGTACTTC.

The gene calls are TRBV2 and TRBJ2-6; TRBD1 matches at 11 bases. The CDR3 is 18 amino acids. The germline V gene encodes CDR1 SNHLY and CDR2 FYNNEI. With V trimmed by 5 bases and J by 3 bases, 9 bases remained unmatched. The CDR3 DNA is TGTGCCAGCAGTCCCTTCCGGACAGGGGGCGATGGGGCCAACGTCCTGACTTTC. It translates to CASSPFRTGGDGANVLTF.

This sequence joins TRBV10-3 and TRBJ1-1; 7 bases fit TRBD1. The CDR3 loop spans 11 amino acids. The ends lost 8 bases at V and 5 bases at J; junction bases unmatched: 2. In germline, CDR1 is ENHRY, CDR2 SYGVKD. The CDR3 DNA sequence: TGTGCCATCCACAGGGGAACTGAAGCTTTCTTT. Translating gives CAIHRGTEAFF.

This clonotype was detected ten times or more. The rearrangement links TRBV12-3 or TRBV12-4 to TRBJ2-5, with D uncertain. CDR3 length: 14 amino acids. V lost 6 bases and J lost 3, with 14 bases in between. The CDR3 here is CASSPWTVEETQYF. The DNA for the CDR3 is TGTGCCAGCAGCCCTTGGACGGTGGAAGAGACCCAGTACTTC.

Only a few counts were recorded for this clonotype. CDR3 DNA: TGTGCCAGCACCCTGACTAGCGGAATTTACGAGCAGTACTTC. Its protein product is CASTLTSGIYEQYF. This chain links TRBV7-9 with TRBJ2-7, with 9 bases fitting TRBD2. After removal of 7 bases from V and 4 bases from J, the junction contained 8 bases not matched to a gene. Germline assignment: CDR1 SEHNR and CDR2 FQNEAQ (reference sequence). CDR3 length: 14 residues. Based on the CDR3 plus reference TRBV7-9 and TRBJ2-7, the full variable domain is DTGVSQNPRHKITKRGQNVTFRCDPISEHNRLYWYRQTLGQGPEFLTYFQNEAQLEKSRLLSDRFSAERPKGSFSTLEIQRTEQGDSAMYLCASTLTSGIYEQYFGPGTRLTVT.

This sequence joins TRBV10-3 and TRBJ2-7, with D tentatively TRBD1 or TRBD2 (6 bases each). V lost 1 base to trimming and J lost 2 bases, with 9 bases between them. The CDR3 totals 14 residues. Germline V gene lookup returns CDR1 ENHRY and CDR2 SYGVKD. In DNA, the CDR3 is TGTGCCATCAGTGAGTGGGGGGCCACCTACGAGCAGTACTTC. Translation gives CAISEWGATYEQYF.

Comments on this clonotype: The DNA is left out, because the CDR3 cannot be placed on it with certainty; the CDR3 is given as TCRdb lists it. This CDR3 reads CASSEAAFSYTFGAEAFF. The V call is TRBV6-5, the J call TRBJ1-1. The CDR3 sequence runs 18 residues, both termini included. The germline gives CDR1 MNHEY, CDR2 SVGAGI.

This clonotype was counted at least ten times. The CDR3 nucleotides read TGTGCCAGCAGCGTCGGACTAGCGGGAAGGGACGGGGAGCTGTTTTTT. Protein product: CASSVGLAGRDGELFF. V is TRBV9 and J is TRBJ2-2; TRBD2 matches at 12 bases. The V and J ends lost 2 bases and 7 bases, in that order; junction bases with no gene match: 6. CDR1 is SGDLS and CDR2 is YYNGEE in the germline V gene. The CDR3 is made up of 16 amino acids. Filled out from reference TRBV9 and TRBJ2-2, the complete variable domain reads DSGVTQTPKHLITATGQRVTLRCSPRSGDLSVYWYQQSLDQGLQFLIQYYNGEERAKGNILERFSAQQFPDLHSELNLSSLELGDSALYFCASSVGLAGRDGELFFGEGSRLTVL.

This chain connects TRBV9 to TRBJ1-5; D possibly corresponds to TRBD1 (6 bases). The V gene's germline CDR1 is SGDLS and CDR2 YYNGEE. The CDR3 has 12 amino acids. The V end lost 7 bases, the J end lost 3 bases, and 8 bases lay between the germline ends. Here the CDR3 reads CASGQFNQPQHF. CDR3 sequence (DNA): TGTGCCAGCGGACAGTTCAATCAGCCCCAGCATTTT.

The chain links TRBV29-1 to TRBJ2-5; 8 bases fit TRBD1. The length of the CDR3 is 14 residues. Germline V gene data show CDR1 as SQVTM and CDR2 as ANQGSEA. Trimming removed 7 bases from V and 5 bases from J; junction bases left unmatched: 12. The CDR3 nucleotides read TGCAGCGCGCAACAGGGGGGCTTTACGGAGACCCAGTACTTC. Protein product: CSAQQGGFTETQYF.

The rearrangement links TRBV29-1 to TRBJ2-3; 8 positions match TRBD1. The CDR3 covers 12 residues. V shed 4 bases, J shed 4 bases, and the junction held 1 base outside the gene matches. From germline, CDR1 is SQVTM and CDR2 ANQGSEA. DNA for the CDR3: TGCAGCGTTGGACAGGGGCCAGATACGCAGTATTTT. It translates to CSVGQGPDTQYF.

In regard to this clonotype: With a much larger clone just one base away, this may be a read error. The chain couples TRBV6-5 to TRBJ1-2; possible D gene TRBD1, 5 bases. The CDR3 spans 14 residues. Germline CDR1 MNHEY, CDR2 SVGAGI. The CDR3 DNA reads as TGTACCAGCAGTTACGCCAGACAGAACTATGGCTACACCTTC. Amino acid sequence: CTSSYARQNYGYTF.